The text below deals with one T cell receptor beta chain. No antigen is known for it. These data originate in a study of cytomegalovirus exposure and HLA in healthy donors. Researchers ran the PCR with 60 Vbeta and 13 Jbeta primers. Sequencing was performed with immunoSEQ multiplex PCR; in TCRdb, only in-frame clones are kept and a portion is missing. This sample has about 130,000 clones, with approximately 78% found just once. CDR3 length: 15 amino acids. The germline V gene has CDR1 SEHNR and CDR2 FQNEAQ (reference sequence). V was pared by 3 bases and J by 11 bases, with 11 bases of the junction left unmatched. Findings and limits, study-wide: Previous analysis showed most TCR beta V segments were productive about 87% or about 30% of the time.

The J gene is TRBJ1-5, the V gene TRBV7-9, with TRBD1 matching 9 bases. The sequencing sample was made of PBMCs. The receptor comes from a human donor in good health. CDR3 residues: CASSLGQGLVPTQHF. CDR3 coding DNA: TGTGCCAGCAGCTTGGGACAGGGTCTCGTTCCGACCCAGCATTTT.